These 20 T cell receptor beta chains came from one sample sequenced in a study of blood T cells in healthy people across ages. Then a second PCR, running about 6 to 12 cycles, was carried out with a sample-barcoded 5' primer and a J-beta primer mix. Each CDR3 protein is one row after TCRdb ran MiXCR on the 5' RACE reads. In the table there are some 900,000 distinct CDR3 sequences, 48% of which are singletons. The sample taken for sequencing was blood. The receptors here all came from a man aged 30 to 39 in good health.

This clonotype was seen a handful of times. The CDR3 is CASSEFGRSSYEQYF. The DNA of the CDR3 is TGTGCCAGCAGTGAATTCGGCAGGAGCTCCTACGAGCAGTACTTC. The V gene is TRBV6-1, the J gene TRBJ2-7; no clear D gene. Between the trimmed V and J ends, which lost 2 bases and 0 bases, there was a span of 11 bases. CDR3 length equals 15 residues. Germline-derived CDR1 and CDR2 are MNHNS and SASEGT.

The rearrangement joins TRBV9 to TRBJ2-3; D gene unclear. The germline V and J ends were trimmed by 4 bases and 6 bases, with 12 bases remaining between them. The CDR3 spans 13 residues. Germline V gene sequence: CDR1 SGDLS, CDR2 YYNGEE. CDR3 residues: CASSPQISDTQYF. DNA of the CDR3: TGTGCCAGCAGCCCCCAGATCTCCGATACGCAGTATTTT.

This clonotype was observed a single time. The germline gene is not matched at one end of the junction; a read error may be the cause. The rearrangement links TRBV3-1 to TRBJ2-3; either TRBD1 or TRBD2 may fit D (6 bases each). The CDR3 consists of 15 residues. Germline V gene data show CDR1 as LGHDT and CDR2 as YNNKEL (reference sequence). For the CDR3, the DNA is TGTGCCAGCAGCCAAGAAGGGGGAGGAGGCGATACGCGGTATTTT. As protein: CASSQEGGGGDTRYF.

V is TRBV6-1 and J is TRBJ2-1; possibly TRBD2 for D (5 bases). The germline CDR1 and CDR2 sequences are MNHNS and SASEGT. V shed 7 bases and J shed 2 bases, with 15 bases lying between them. CDR3 size: 15 residues. The CDR3 loop is CASKQRGGPYNEQFF. The DNA of the CDR3 is TGTGCCAGCAAACAACGCGGAGGACCCTACAATGAGCAGTTCTTC.

This clonotype was observed a few times. The chain joins TRBV6-5 to TRBJ2-7; D unresolved. The ends were cut back, 2 bases at V and 4 bases at J, with 9 bases in the middle. Looked up from germline, CDR1 is MNHEY and CDR2 is SVGAGI. The CDR3 is made up of 13 amino acids. The CDR3: CASSYRTGYEQYF. DNA of the CDR3: TGTGCCAGCAGTTACCGGACCGGATACGAGCAGTACTTC.

The chain uses TRBV7-9 and TRBJ1-2; D is undetermined. Germline loops: CDR1 SEHNR, CDR2 FQNEAQ (reference sequence). The CDR3 runs 13 residues. Trimming cost V 5 bases and J 6 bases, with 13 bases left between them. CDR3 bases: TGTGCCAGCAGCCCACGCCCAGACGATGGCTACACCTTC. It codes for CASSPRPDDGYTF.

This clonotype was observed a handful of times. This rearrangement joins TRBV5-1 to TRBJ2-7; the D is unclear. Trimming took off 0 bases at V and 6 bases at J, with 10 bases between the two ends. The length of the CDR3 is 13 residues. CDR1 and CDR2 from the germline V gene are SGHRS and YFSETQ. Written as DNA, the CDR3 is TGCGCCAGCAGCTTGGAAGGGCCAGCCGAGCAGTACTTC. Translating it yields CASSLEGPAEQYF.

The V call is TRBV20-1, the J call TRBJ2-1, with 10 bases aligning to TRBD2. The V gene's germline CDR1 is DFQATT and CDR2 SNEGSKA (reference sequence). Trimming took 0 bases from V and 6 from J; bases not matched to a gene: 5. The CDR3 has 15 residues. CDR3 residues: CSARDPQRGGNEQFF. CDR3 DNA sequence: TGCAGTGCTAGAGATCCCCAGCGGGGGGGCAATGAGCAGTTCTTC.

The V call is TRBV6-2 or TRBV6-3, the J call TRBJ2-2, with TRBD1 as a possible D gene (5 bases). The germline gives CDR1 MNHEY, CDR2 SVGEGT. This CDR3 contains 17 residues. The V end was cut by 6 bases, the J end by 1 base, with 18 bases between. The CDR3 DNA follows: TGTGCCAGCAGAGCTTATACCCCTGGACAGAACACCGGGGAGCTGTTTTTT. Protein: CASRAYTPGQNTGELFF.

This clonotype was picked up a small number of times. This chain joins TRBV14 and TRBJ2-4, with D uncertain. The end of the DNA aligns better with TRBJ2-7, so the J call may be wrong. This CDR3 spans 12 amino acids. Germline CDR1 is SGHDN and CDR2 is FVKESK. CDR3 sequence (DNA): TGTGCCAGCAGCCAGACTTGGGCCGAGCAGTACTTC. This encodes CASSQTWAEQYF.

The genes are TRBV29-1 and TRBJ2-7, with D perhaps matching TRBD2 (6 bases). The CDR3 contains 17 residues. V lost 1 base and J lost 6, with 25 bases in between. CDR1 is SQVTM and CDR2 is ANQGSEA in the germline V gene. The CDR3 DNA is TGCAGCGTTGAAGTTAGTGTGAAACTAGCTGGCTCGGGCGAGCAGTACTTC. This gives the protein CSVEVSVKLAGSGEQYF.

The chain carries TRBV2 and TRBJ2-5; the match to TRBD2 covers 15 bases. The CDR3 runs 16 residues. With V trimmed by 7 bases and J by 4 bases, 7 bases remained unmatched. The germline V gene encodes CDR1 SNHLY and CDR2 FYNNEI. The CDR3 DNA reads TGTGCCAGCATTACCGGACTAGCGGGGGGGATAGAGACCCAGTACTTC. This codes for CASITGLAGGIETQYF.

This chain connects TRBV7-2 to TRBJ2-5; 9 nucleotides agree with TRBD2. Germline lookup yields CDR1 SGHTA and CDR2 FQGNSA. The CDR3 covers 16 residues. Unmatched junction bases numbered 8, after V lost 2 bases and J lost 4 bases. This CDR3 reads CASSLQPAGGLETQYF. The DNA for the CDR3 is TGTGCCAGCAGCTTACAACCAGCGGGGGGACTAGAGACCCAGTACTTC.

This clonotype was seen a handful of times. This rearrangement joins TRBV11-1 to TRBJ2-1; D gene ambiguous. From germline, CDR1 is SGHAT and CDR2 FQDESV (reference sequence). The CDR3 length is 13 residues. The germline V and J ends were trimmed by 8 bases and 4 bases, with 12 bases remaining between them. The CDR3 loop reads CASSANRYNEQFF. In nucleotides, the CDR3 is TGTGCCAGCTCCGCGAATAGATACAATGAGCAGTTCTTC.

This clonotype was recorded only once. The CDR3 loop reads CATSRDFEGVRAFF. CDR3 coding DNA: TGTGCCACCAGCAGAGATTTTGAAGGGGTGAGAGCTTTCTTT. The gene calls are TRBV15 and TRBJ1-1; D is possibly TRBD1 (5 bases). This CDR3 comprises 14 residues. Germline-derived CDR1 and CDR2 are LNHNV and YYDKDF (reference sequence). The V end lost 0 bases, the J end lost 10 bases, and 15 bases lay between the germline ends.

The CDR3 spells CASSQELAASNEQFF. The CDR3 DNA is TGCGCCAGCAGCCAAGAACTAGCGGCGAGCAATGAGCAGTTCTTC. This chain links TRBV4-3 with TRBJ2-1; TRBD2 aligns across 8 bases. After removal of 0 bases from V and 6 bases from J, the junction contained 4 bases not matched to a gene. The germline CDR1 and CDR2 sequences are LGHNA and YSLEER. CDR3 size: 15 residues.

This clonotype was counted only a few times. The genes are TRBV29-1 and TRBJ2-1, with no clear D. Germline-derived CDR1 and CDR2 are SQVTM and ANQGSEA. The CDR3 covers 12 residues. V was trimmed by 5 bases and J by 8 bases, leaving 13 bases between them. As DNA, the CDR3 is TGCAGCGTTTCCGTCTCTCGGGATGAGCAGTTCTTC. It yields the protein CSVSVSRDEQFF.

The chain has TRBV29-1 and TRBJ1-1, with 9 bases aligning to TRBD1. V shed 4 bases and J 3 bases; nucleotides not matched to a gene: 9. Per germline, CDR1 SQVTM and CDR2 ANQGSEA. The CDR3 length is 15 residues. The CDR3 DNA follows: TGCAGCGTTGTTCCGGGACAGGGATATGACACTGAAGCTTTCTTT. Translated: CSVVPGQGYDTEAFF.

Worth noting for this clonotype: One end of the junction does not line up with germline, which may come from a read error. The CDR3: CTSSTQRGGQTDTQYF. DNA for the CDR3: TGCACCAGCAGCACACAGCGGGGGGGCCAGACAGATACGCAGTATTTT. The chain carries TRBV4-3 and TRBJ2-3, with 10 bases aligning to TRBD2. The CDR3 sequence is 16 residues long. In germline, CDR1 is LGHNA, CDR2 YSLEER.

As concerns this clonotype: Compared with germline, one end of the junction differs, possibly owing to a read error. The rearrangement joins TRBV12-3 or TRBV12-4 to TRBJ2-3, with TRBD1 matching 7 bases. CDR3 length: 15 amino acids. The CDR3, as DNA: TGTGCCAGCAGCCCCAGCAGGGGGAGCACGGATACGCAGTATTTT. It specifies CASSPSRGSTDTQYF.